This entry lists 28 T cell receptor beta chains sequenced from one sample in a study of blood T cell repertoires in COVID-19. Clones were read by immunoSEQ multiplex PCR, and TCRdb kept only the in-frame ones, dropping some. The data contain about 210,000 clones, 80% to 85% of them seen just once; the ten biggest clones take up less than 3.5%. The source material was PBMCs or T cells enriched from blood (not recorded which). These receptors were collected from a woman in her 30s who had been exposed to COVID-19.

This clone came up a few times. CDR3 bases: TGCGCCAGCAGTGAAGGATCGGGGGGAGGGGAAAAACTGTTTTTT. The encoded protein is CASSEGSGGGEKLFF. The chain carries TRBV10-2 and TRBJ1-4, with a tentative D call TRBD1 (5 bases). The CDR3 extends over 15 amino acids. Trimming took off 3 bases at V and 8 bases at J, with 16 bases between the two ends. Germline CDR1 WSHSY, CDR2 SAAADI.

This clone was observed a handful of times. The chain recombines TRBV19 with TRBJ1-2, with TRBD1 matching 9 bases. J was trimmed by 4 bases and V by 5 bases; bases with no gene match: 8. The CDR3 loop spans 15 amino acids. Looked up from germline, CDR1 is LNHDA and CDR2 is SQIVND (reference sequence). The CDR3 nucleotides are TGTGCCAGTAGTTCCCGGGACAGGGAGATCTATGGCTACACCTTC. Translating it yields CASSSRDREIYGYTF. The whole variable domain, filled in from reference TRBV19 and TRBJ1-2, reads DGGITQSPKYLFRKEGQNVTLSCEQNLNHDAMYWYRQDPGQGLRLIYYSQIVNDFQKGDIAEGYSVSREKKESFPLTVTSAQKNPTAFYLCASSSRDREIYGYTFGSGTRLTVV.

In this sample, this clone turned up once. This chain joins TRBV10-3 and TRBJ2-3; 7 bases align to TRBD1. This CDR3 has 13 amino acids. V lost 9 bases, J lost 4 bases, and 7 bases stayed unmatched. The germline CDR1 and CDR2 sequences are ENHRY and SYGVKD. The CDR3 protein is CAIRRQGADTQYF. Written as DNA, the CDR3 is TGTGCCATTCGGCGGCAGGGGGCAGATACGCAGTATTTT.

This chain uses TRBV7-3 with TRBJ2-1, with D perhaps matching TRBD2 (5 bases). CDR1 and CDR2 (germline): SGHTA, FQGTGA. The CDR3 contains 17 residues. The V end was cut by 2 bases, the J end by 4 bases, with 18 bases between. Here the CDR3 DNA reads TGTGCCAGCAGCTTAGCGCTAGCCTCCGCATCGTACAATGAGCAGTTCTTC. Its protein product is CASSLALASASYNEQFF.

V usage is TRBV27 and J usage is TRBJ1-1, with a tentative D call TRBD1 (6 bases). CDR3 size: 13 residues. The ends were cut back, 6 bases at V and 5 bases at J, with 13 bases in the middle. Germline CDR1 MNHEY, CDR2 SMNVEV (reference sequence). In DNA, the CDR3 is TGTGCCAGCAGGTTACAGGGTTCAACTGAAGCTTTCTTT. This translates into CASRLQGSTEAFF.

This sequence joins TRBV7-2 and TRBJ2-3, with 8 bases that match TRBD1. The CDR3 covers 13 residues. V gave up 6 bases and J gave up 5 bases; unmatched junction bases: 4. CDR1 and CDR2 from the germline V gene are SGHTA and FQGNSA. CDR3 nucleotides: TGTGCCAGCAGTCGGACAGGGCAAGATACGCAGTATTTT. Translating it yields CASSRTGQDTQYF.

This chain connects TRBV6-2 or TRBV6-3 to TRBJ2-7; tentatively, D is TRBD1 (6 bases). Trimming removed 0 bases from V and 5 bases from J, with 14 bases in between. Germline V CDR1 and CDR2: MNHEY, SVGEGT. The CDR3 extends over 15 amino acids. CDR3 nucleotide sequence: TGTGCCAGCAGTTACTCGTCTGCAGGGGAAGACGAGCAGTACTTC. Protein: CASSYSSAGEDEQYF.

The CDR3 region is CASSGGQGYGEAFF. The CDR3 coding sequence is TGTGCCAGCAGCGGGGGACAGGGATATGGTGAAGCTTTCTTT. V usage is TRBV9 and J usage is TRBJ1-1, with TRBD1 matching over 9 bases. The V and J ends lost 3 bases and 7 bases, in that order; junction bases with no gene match: 7. Germline CDR1 is SGDLS and CDR2 is YYNGEE. The CDR3 totals 14 residues. Filled out from reference TRBV9 and TRBJ1-1, the complete variable domain reads DSGVTQTPKHLITATGQRVTLRCSPRSGDLSVYWYQQSLDQGLQFLIQYYNGEERAKGNILERFSAQQFPDLHSELNLSSLELGDSALYFCASSGGQGYGEAFFGQGTRLTVV.

The genes are TRBV27 and TRBJ2-7; D may be TRBD2 (7 bases). Germline V lookup: CDR1 MNHEY, CDR2 SMNVEV (reference sequence). The CDR3 is 14 amino acids. V lost 7 bases and J lost 5, with 18 bases in between. The CDR3: CASTRTGGGDEQYF. CDR3 DNA: TGTGCCAGCACCAGGACGGGGGGCGGCGACGAGCAGTACTTC.

This clone was observed once. V gene TRBV7-2 combines with J gene TRBJ2-1; no clear D gene. This CDR3 is 15 amino acids long. V lost 2 bases and J lost 3, with 11 bases in between. Germline V gives CDR1 SGHTA, CDR2 FQGNSA. CDR3 coding DNA: TGTGCCAGCAGCTTAACGCCTAGTATCTACAATGAGCAGTTCTTC. It yields the protein CASSLTPSIYNEQFF.

The chain is built from TRBV19 and TRBJ1-1, with a weak D call TRBD1 (5 bases). This CDR3 comprises 17 residues. Germline V gives CDR1 LNHDA, CDR2 SQIVND (reference sequence). V lost 2 bases and J lost 3, with 19 bases in between. For the CDR3, the DNA is TGTGCCAGTAGTATAATACCAGGGTGGCGTATCGACACTGAAGCTTTCTTT. It is translated as CASSIIPGWRIDTEAFF.

This clone was picked up many times. The chain combines TRBV5-6 with TRBJ2-3; 9 nucleotides match TRBD2. CDR3 length equals 16 residues. Per germline, CDR1 SGHDT and CDR2 YYEEEE. V lost 0 bases, J lost 3 bases, and 5 bases stayed unmatched. CDR3 DNA: TGTGCCAGCAGCTTGGTCGGCGGGGGGGCGACAGATACGCAGTATTTT. As protein: CASSLVGGGATDTQYF.

This clone was counted only a few times. J is TRBJ2-1 and V is TRBV25-1; D is possibly TRBD2 (5 bases). The germline V and J ends were trimmed by 3 bases and 4 bases, with 7 bases remaining between them. Germline CDR1 reads MGHDK; CDR2 reads SYGVNS. This CDR3 has 13 amino acids. Here the CDR3 DNA reads TGTGCCAGCAGTGAGGAGGAGTACAATGAGCAGTTCTTC. The encoded protein is CASSEEEYNEQFF.

This chain connects TRBV3-1 (or the pseudogene TRBV3-2) to TRBJ2-1; 8 bases align to TRBD2. The V gene's germline CDR1 is LGHDT and CDR2 YNNKEL (reference sequence). The CDR3 runs 16 residues. Unmatched junction bases numbered 7, after V lost 1 base and J lost 5 bases. In nucleotides, the CDR3 is TGTGCCAGCAGCCAAGCATTAGGGACTAGAAACAATGAGCAGTTCTTC. Protein: CASSQALGTRNNEQFF.

The gene calls are TRBV30 and TRBJ1-1; D remains ambiguous. Germline CDR1 and CDR2: GTSNPN and SVGIG (reference sequence). This CDR3 is built from 11 residues. V gave up 5 bases and J gave up 0 bases, with 4 bases separating them. In DNA, the CDR3 is TGTGCCTGGGATATGAACACTGAAGCTTTCTTT. Protein product: CAWDMNTEAFF.

This chain links TRBV25-1 with TRBJ1-1; no firm D call. This CDR3 comprises 12 residues. Germline CDR1 reads MGHDK; CDR2 reads SYGVNS. V was pared by 7 bases and J by 4 bases, with 10 bases between. CDR3 loop: CASNGPSTEAFF. In DNA form, the CDR3 reads TGTGCCAGCAATGGGCCTTCCACTGAAGCTTTCTTT.

This chain uses TRBV5-4 with TRBJ2-1; TRBD2 aligns across 10 bases. This CDR3 is built from 16 residues. V trimming: 2 bases; J trimming: 4 bases; junction bases outside the gene matches: 6. Looked up from germline, CDR1 is SGHNT and CDR2 is YYREEE (reference sequence). The CDR3 protein is CASSFRLAGEYNEQFF. The CDR3 DNA follows: TGTGCCAGCAGCTTCCGGCTAGCGGGGGAGTACAATGAGCAGTTCTTC.

The V and J genes are TRBV27 and TRBJ1-4, with 9 bases aligning to TRBD1. V lost 5 bases, J lost 7 bases, and 8 bases stayed unmatched. Germline lookup yields CDR1 MNHEY and CDR2 SMNVEV (reference sequence). The CDR3 has 15 residues. The CDR3, as DNA: TGTGCCAGCAGTAGAAGGACAGGGGCGACTGAAAAACTGTTTTTT. It codes for CASSRRTGATEKLFF.

The rearrangement links TRBV10-1 to TRBJ2-2, with 7 bases aligning to TRBD2. Germline V gene sequence: CDR1 WNHNN, CDR2 SYGVQD (reference sequence). V shed 6 bases, J shed 5 bases, and the junction held 0 bases outside the gene matches. This CDR3 has 12 amino acids. CDR3 loop: CASRGGTGELFF. The CDR3 nucleotides are TGCGCCAGCAGGGGGGGGACCGGGGAGCTGTTTTTT.

The chain has TRBV3-1 (or the pseudogene TRBV3-2) and TRBJ1-2; D possibly corresponds to TRBD1 (6 bases). CDR1 is LGHDT and CDR2 is YNNKEL in the germline V gene (reference sequence). The CDR3 spans 14 residues. The V and J ends lost 4 bases and 3 bases respectively, with 12 bases between them. Here the CDR3 reads CASSPWGQDYGYTF. DNA for the CDR3: TGTGCCAGCAGCCCATGGGGGCAGGACTATGGCTACACCTTC.

The J gene is TRBJ2-5, the V gene TRBV7-9; TRBD1 matches 10 bases. Looked up from germline, CDR1 is SEHNR and CDR2 is FQNEAQ (reference sequence). V shed 10 bases, J shed 1 base, and the junction held 3 bases outside the gene matches. The CDR3 consists of 13 residues. The CDR3 sequence: CATDRGLQETQYF. The DNA of the CDR3 is TGTGCCACCGACAGGGGGCTCCAAGAGACCCAGTACTTC.

The chain couples TRBV6-1 to TRBJ1-1; no clear D gene. The CDR3 is made up of 12 amino acids. V lost 2 bases to trimming and J lost 5 bases, with 6 bases between them. Germline CDR1 and CDR2: MNHNS and SASEGT. The CDR3, as DNA: TGTGCCAGCAGTGAATCTCGGACTGAAGCTTTCTTT. As protein: CASSESRTEAFF.

The chain combines TRBV2 with TRBJ2-1; possibly TRBD1 for D (6 bases). Germline V lookup: CDR1 SNHLY, CDR2 FYNNEI. This CDR3 comprises 15 residues. The ends were cut back, 4 bases at V and 0 bases at J, with 10 bases in the middle. DNA of the CDR3: TGTGCCAGCAGTGTGGGGGCTCCCTCCTACAATGAGCAGTTCTTC. It yields the protein CASSVGAPSYNEQFF. The full variable domain, rest sourced from reference TRBV2 and TRBJ2-1, is EPEVTQTPSHQVTQMGQEVILRCVPISNHLYFYWYRQILGQKVEFLVSFYNNEISEKSEIFDDQFSVERPDGSNFTLKIRSTKLEDSAMYFCASSVGAPSYNEQFFGPGTRLTVL.

The chain employs TRBV19 and TRBJ1-1; no clear D gene. This CDR3 spans 13 amino acids. The V and J ends lost 5 bases and 0 bases respectively, with 7 bases between them. The germline CDR1 and CDR2 sequences are LNHDA and SQIVND (reference sequence). CDR3 DNA sequence: TGTGCCAGTAGTCTACAGATGAACACTGAAGCTTTCTTT. Its translation: CASSLQMNTEAFF.

This sequence joins TRBV19 and TRBJ1-2; 9 bases agree with TRBD1. The germline CDR1 and CDR2 sequences are LNHDA and SQIVND (reference sequence). The V and J ends lost 6 bases and 6 bases, in that order; junction bases with no gene match: 14. The length of the CDR3 is 16 residues. The CDR3 nucleotides are TGTGCCAGTAGCAAAACCCTTGACAGGGGGGGAGATGGCTACACCTTC. It yields the protein CASSKTLDRGGDGYTF.

The chain joins TRBV7-3 to TRBJ2-7, with 11 bases that match TRBD2. With 3 bases clipped from V and 3 bases from J, the junction kept 4 bases outside the gene matches. The germline CDR1 and CDR2 sequences are SGHTA and FQGTGA. CDR3 size: 15 residues. The CDR3 DNA reads TGTGCCAGCAGCTTCACTAGCGGGGGACACTACGAGCAGTACTTC. This sequence encodes CASSFTSGGHYEQYF.

A few counts support this clone. CDR3 in amino acids: CASSPTGNYGYTF. As DNA, the CDR3 is TGTGCCAGCAGCCCGACAGGGAACTATGGCTACACCTTC. The rearrangement links TRBV7-9 to TRBJ1-2, with TRBD1 matching 7 bases. The length of the CDR3 is 13 residues. The germline CDR1 and CDR2 sequences are SEHNR and FQNEAQ (reference sequence). J gave up 2 bases and V 5 bases, and 2 bases lay outside the gene matches. The full variable domain, with the rest looked up from reference TRBV7-9 and TRBJ1-2, is DTGVSQNPRHKITKRGQNVTFRCDPISEHNRLYWYRQTLGQGPEFLTYFQNEAQLEKSRLLSDRFSAERPKGSFSTLEIQRTEQGDSAMYLCASSPTGNYGYTFGSGTRLTVV.

The rearrangement joins TRBV5-1 to TRBJ1-1, with unresolved D. Deletions cut 5 bases from V and 1 base from J, with 9 bases between. Germline-derived CDR1 and CDR2 are SGHRS and YFSETQ. The CDR3 sequence is 13 residues long. CDR3 in DNA: TGCGCCAGCAGAGGAACAGCGAACACTGAAGCTTTCTTT. It encodes CASRGTANTEAFF.